This section outlines one TCR beta chain sequence together with its context. It has no known antigen specificity. No clone much larger than this one lies a single base away; base qualities are absent. From the cysteine up to the phenylalanine, the CDR3 has a length of 12 residues. Just CDR3 DNA is preserved here, 36 bases in frame from base 1. The junction carries 8 bases between V and J, which are trimmed by 5 bases and 4 bases respectively. According to the germline V gene, CDR1 reads KGHSH and CDR2 reads LQKENI. At diagnosis, tumor, uninvolved tumor-adjacent lung and peripheral blood were collected and then preserved as a mix of FFPE and fresh-frozen material. For TCR repertoire profiling, blood samples were analyzed in the form of peripheral blood mononuclear cells. TCR beta CDR3 regions were sequenced from DNA using the immunoSEQ Assay. Processing in the source paper ran as follows. T cell density was computed as TCR beta template counts normalized to usable DNA estimated by amplifying housekeeping genes. Richness was estimated with the preseqR package, extrapolating to 400,000 templates for PBMC samples and 120,000 templates for tissue samples. Clonality was taken to be one minus Pielou's evenness. Differential abundance testing on productive amino-acid clonotypes, with a minimum total count of 5 and an alpha of 0.1, was used to identify tissue-enriched TCRs. The Jaccard Index and the Morisita Overlap Index were used to measure how much the repertoires overlapped between compartments. GLIPH grouped TCR beta CDR3s together with public tetramer-defined viral CDR3s, and a viral motif had to include at least three viral sequences and also show V-gene enrichment. What TCRdb holds here is the immuneACCESS table cut down to in-frame rearrangements. Part of the clones is not present; checked against another copy, under half of the missing clones reflect an unresolved V gene, and the others are unexplained. That table furnishes V, J and clone size, whereas the DNA furnished D and trimming. Recorded for this sample are about 59,000 clones; around 90% of them occurred a single time. In total, the top ten clones hold under 2% of the sample.

The data stem from a study of T cells in localized non-small cell lung cancer (dated by TCRdb to 2020 to 2022). Study-level background: T cell repertoires of 200 to 250 early-stage NSCLC patients were analyzed, with tumors being compared against uninvolved tumor-adjacent lungs. All 220 or so NSCLC patients in the cohort were treatment-naive and had localized lung tumors that were resected. The mean age of the NSCLC patients was about 70 years, with 120 to 150 men and 85 to 110 women.

Study-wide conclusions, independent of this receptor: Higher T cell density in blood was associated with longer overall survival, whereas higher clonality in adjacent lung was associated with shorter survival. Since the design was exploratory, TCR variables were selected using unadjusted p-values with no false-discovery rate correction. A median of around 57 of the top 100 tumor clones were detected in paired uninvolved adjacent lung, and around 30 of these tumor clones were also found among the top 100 clones of the paired uninvolved adjacent lung. Multi-region tumor sequencing was not performed, so intratumor heterogeneity could not be excluded. Uninvolved tumor-adjacent lung showed the highest T cell clonality, higher than tumor, which suggests more focused antigenic responses in the uninvolved tumor-adjacent lung.

The sequence joins TRBV18 to TRBJ1-2; possibly the D gene is TRBD1, per 5 matching bases. The sequence came from a woman aged 35 to 70 with stage I lung adenocarcinoma. Specimen: peripheral blood, collected before any cancer treatment. CDR3 protein: CASSRGGYGYTF. The DNA sequence follows: TGTGCCAGCTCAAGGGGCGGCTATGGCTACACCTTC.